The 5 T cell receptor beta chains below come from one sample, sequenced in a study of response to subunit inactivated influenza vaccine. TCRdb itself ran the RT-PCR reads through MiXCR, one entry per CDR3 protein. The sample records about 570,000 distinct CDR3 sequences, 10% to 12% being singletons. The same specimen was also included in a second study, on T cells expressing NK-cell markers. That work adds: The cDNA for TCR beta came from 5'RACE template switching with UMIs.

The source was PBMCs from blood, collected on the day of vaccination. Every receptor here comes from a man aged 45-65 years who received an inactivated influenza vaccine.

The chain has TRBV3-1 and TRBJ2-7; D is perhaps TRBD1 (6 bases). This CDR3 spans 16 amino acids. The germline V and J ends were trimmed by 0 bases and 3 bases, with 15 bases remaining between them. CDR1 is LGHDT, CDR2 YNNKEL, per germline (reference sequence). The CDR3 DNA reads TGTGCCAGCAGCCAAGAGGACAGACCCTCATTCTACGAGCAGTACTTC. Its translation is CASSQEDRPSFYEQYF.

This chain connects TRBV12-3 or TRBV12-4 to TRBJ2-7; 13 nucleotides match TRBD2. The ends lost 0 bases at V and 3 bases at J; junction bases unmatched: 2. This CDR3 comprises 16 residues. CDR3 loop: CASSLAGLAGRYEQYF. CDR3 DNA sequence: TGTGCCAGCAGTTTAGCGGGACTAGCGGGACGCTACGAGCAGTACTTC.

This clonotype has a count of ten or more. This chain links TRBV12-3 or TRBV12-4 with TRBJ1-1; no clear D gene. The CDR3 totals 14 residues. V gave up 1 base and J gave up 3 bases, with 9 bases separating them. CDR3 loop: CASSLVGQYTEAFF. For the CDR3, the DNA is TGTGCCAGCAGTTTAGTTGGTCAATACACTGAAGCTTTCTTT.

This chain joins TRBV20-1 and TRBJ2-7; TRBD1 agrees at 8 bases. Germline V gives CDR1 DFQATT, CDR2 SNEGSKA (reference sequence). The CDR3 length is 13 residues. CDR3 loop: CMANSDRAYEQYF. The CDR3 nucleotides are TGCATGGCTAACTCGGACAGGGCCTACGAGCAGTACTTC.

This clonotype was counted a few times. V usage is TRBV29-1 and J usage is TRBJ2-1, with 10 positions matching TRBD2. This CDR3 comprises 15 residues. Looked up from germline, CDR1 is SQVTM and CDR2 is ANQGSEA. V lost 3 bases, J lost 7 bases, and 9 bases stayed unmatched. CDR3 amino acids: CSVDALGLAPNEQFF. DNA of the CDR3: TGCAGCGTTGACGCCCTGGGACTAGCGCCAAATGAGCAGTTCTTC.